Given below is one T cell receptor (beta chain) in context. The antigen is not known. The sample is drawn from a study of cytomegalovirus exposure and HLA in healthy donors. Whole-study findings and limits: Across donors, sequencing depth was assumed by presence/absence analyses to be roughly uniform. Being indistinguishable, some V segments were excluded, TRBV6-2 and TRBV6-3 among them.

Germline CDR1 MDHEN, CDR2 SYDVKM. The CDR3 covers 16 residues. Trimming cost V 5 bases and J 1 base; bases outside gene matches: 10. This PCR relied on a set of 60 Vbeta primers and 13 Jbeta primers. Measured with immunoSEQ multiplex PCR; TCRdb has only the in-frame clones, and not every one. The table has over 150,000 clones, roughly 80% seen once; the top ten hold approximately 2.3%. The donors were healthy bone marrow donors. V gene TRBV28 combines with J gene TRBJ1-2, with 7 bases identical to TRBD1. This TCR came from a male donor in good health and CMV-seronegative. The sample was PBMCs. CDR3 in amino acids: CASSPPGQVFNYGYTF. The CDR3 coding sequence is TGTGCCAGCAGTCCCCCAGGACAGGTTTTTAACTATGGCTACACCTTC.